The 10 T cell receptor beta chains given below trace back to one sample, sequenced in a study of T cells in Graves' hyperthyroidism and ophthalmopathy. Amplification targeted TCR beta CDR3 regions from RNA transcripts. HTBI primers were used for first-round RT-PCR of the TCR CDR3. Each CDR3 protein is one row after TCRdb ran MiXCR on the multiplex PCR reads. The data hold 530,000 or so distinct CDR3 sequences, with about a sixth observed a single time. Sequencing was carried out using blood. These receptor sequences come from a young woman with Graves' ophthalmopathy.

This clonotype was detected a few times. The chain employs TRBV14 and TRBJ2-1; 14 bases agree with TRBD2. J gave up 12 bases and V 0 bases, and 10 bases lay outside the gene matches. The CDR3 consists of 17 residues. Germline V CDR1 and CDR2: SGHDN, FVKESK. The CDR3 nucleotides are TGTGCCAGCAGCCAAGAACTTGTGACTAGCGGGAGGGACGGGCAGTTCTTC. It codes for CASSQELVTSGRDGQFF.

This clonotype has a handful of counts. The rearrangement links TRBV19 to TRBJ2-1; no definite D call. Trimming stripped 3 bases from V and 2 bases from J, with 14 bases between. In germline, CDR1 is LNHDA, CDR2 SQIVND (reference sequence). The CDR3 is 16 amino acids. CDR3 DNA: TGTGCCAGTAGTATGGGCGGACGGCTCGCCTACAATGAGCAGTTCTTC. Translation: CASSMGGRLAYNEQFF.

There are many counts of this clonotype. The chain joins TRBV6-9 to TRBJ2-7; the D call may be TRBD1 or TRBD2 (7 bases each). The CDR3 totals 18 residues. V was clipped by 0 bases and J by 1 base, with 19 bases between them. Germline CDR1 is MNHGY and CDR2 is SVAAGI. The CDR3 here is CASSYSSPGGGNSYEQYF. As DNA, the CDR3 is TGTGCCAGCAGTTATTCTTCCCCAGGGGGGGGGAATTCCTACGAGCAGTACTTC.

Comments on this clonotype: A single base separates this from a much larger clone, so it may be a read error. The chain combines TRBV28 with TRBJ2-3; 9 bases are shared with TRBD2. There are 15 residues in the CDR3. Germline V gene sequence: CDR1 MDHEN, CDR2 SYDVKM. The DNA for the CDR3 is TGTGCCAGCAGGGTGACTAGCGGAAGCACAGATACGCGGTATTTT. As protein: CASRVTSGSTDTRYF.

The chain employs TRBV25-1 and TRBJ1-2; the D is unclear. The CDR3 loop spans 13 amino acids. The germline V and J ends were trimmed by 4 bases and 4 bases, with 10 bases remaining between them. In germline, CDR1 is MGHDK, CDR2 SYGVNS. CDR3 protein: CASSVATFYGYTF. CDR3 DNA sequence: TGTGCCAGCAGTGTCGCAACCTTCTATGGCTACACCTTC.

The rearrangement links TRBV5-4 to TRBJ2-1; a possible D gene is TRBD2 (7 bases). Germline V lookup: CDR1 SGHNT, CDR2 YYREEE (reference sequence). This CDR3 has 15 amino acids. Trimming shortened V by 4 bases and J by 2 bases, and 13 bases separated the two germline ends. As DNA, the CDR3 is TGTGCCAGCAGCATGAGGGAGGGGGCCTACAATGAGCAGTTCTTC. Protein sequence: CASSMREGAYNEQFF.

This clonotype was detected ten times or more. The CDR3 loop is CASSDSGRNYEQYF. CDR3 DNA: TGTGCCAGCAGCGACAGCGGGAGGAATTACGAGCAGTACTTC. V gene TRBV2 combines with J gene TRBJ2-7, with 9 bases lining up with TRBD2. Looked up from germline, CDR1 is SNHLY and CDR2 is FYNNEI. J was trimmed by 4 bases and V by 6 bases; bases with no gene match: 7. The CDR3 has 14 residues.

There are many counts of this clonotype. V usage is TRBV3-1 and J usage is TRBJ2-3, with 11 bases matching TRBD2. The trim removed 5 bases at V and 3 bases at J, leaving 16 bases unmatched. This CDR3 has 19 residues. Looked up from germline, CDR1 is LGHDT and CDR2 is YNNKEL (reference sequence). CDR3 region: CASSKGLAAKEVWTDTQYF. For the CDR3, the DNA is TGTGCCAGCAGCAAGGGACTAGCGGCAAAGGAAGTTTGGACAGATACGCAGTATTTT.

The sample holds many counts of this clonotype. V gene TRBV6-2 or TRBV6-3 combines with J gene TRBJ1-2, with D unresolved. The CDR3 length is 12 residues. The germline CDR1 and CDR2 sequences are MNHEY and SVGEGT. Trimming pared 5 bases from V and 4 bases from J, leaving 8 bases between. CDR3 nucleotides: TGTGCCAGCAGTCGACCGACCTATGGCTACACCTTC. It yields the protein CASSRPTYGYTF.

This clonotype was recorded many times. This chain joins TRBV28 and TRBJ2-7; D possibly corresponds to TRBD1 (6 bases). The V end was cut by 4 bases, the J end by 6 bases, with 16 bases between. Germline CDR1 reads MDHEN; CDR2 reads SYDVKM. There are 14 residues in the CDR3. As DNA, the CDR3 is TGTGCCAGCAGTTCCTGGGCAGGGGTTAGCGAGCAGTACTTC. It encodes CASSSWAGVSEQYF.